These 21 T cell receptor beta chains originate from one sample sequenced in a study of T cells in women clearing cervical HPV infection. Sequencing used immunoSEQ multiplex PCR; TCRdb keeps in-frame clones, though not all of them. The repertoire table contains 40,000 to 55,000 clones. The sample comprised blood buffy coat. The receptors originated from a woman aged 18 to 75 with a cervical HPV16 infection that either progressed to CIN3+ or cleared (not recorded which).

CDR3 DNA, as far as it was read: TGTGCCAGCAGTTTAGACGGGGTAGGCGCGACGAACACTGAA. Its translation: CASSLDGVGATNTE. In full, the CDR3 reads CASSLDGVGATNTEAFF. V usage is TRBV27 and J usage is TRBJ1-1; the D is unclear. The read halts 3 residues ahead of the CDR3 end, with the missing end drawn from the germline J gene. Germline V CDR1 and CDR2: MNHEY, SMNVEV (reference sequence). The CDR3 is 17 residues long. V was clipped by 2 bases and J by 1 base, with 17 bases between them.

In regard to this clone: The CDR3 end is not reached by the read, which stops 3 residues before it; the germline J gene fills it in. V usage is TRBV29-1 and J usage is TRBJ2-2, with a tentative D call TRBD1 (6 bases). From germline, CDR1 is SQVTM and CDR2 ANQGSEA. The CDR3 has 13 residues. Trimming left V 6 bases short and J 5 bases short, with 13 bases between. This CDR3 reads CSVRGILTGELFF. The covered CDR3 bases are TGCAGCGTGAGGGGGATTCTAACCGGGGAG.

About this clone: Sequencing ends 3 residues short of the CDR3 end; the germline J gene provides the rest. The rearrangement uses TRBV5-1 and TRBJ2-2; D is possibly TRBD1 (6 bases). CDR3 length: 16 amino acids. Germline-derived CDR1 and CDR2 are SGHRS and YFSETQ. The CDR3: CASSLGTKATNEKLFF. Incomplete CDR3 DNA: TGCGCCAGCAGCCTCGGGACAAAGGCAACTAATGAAAAG.

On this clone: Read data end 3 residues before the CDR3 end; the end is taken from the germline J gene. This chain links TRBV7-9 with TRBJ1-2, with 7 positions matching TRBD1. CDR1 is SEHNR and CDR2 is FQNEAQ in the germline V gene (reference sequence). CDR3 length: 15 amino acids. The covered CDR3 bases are TGTGCCAGCAGCTTAGGGACAGGAACCTACAATGAC. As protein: CASSLGTGTYND. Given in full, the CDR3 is CASSLGTGTYNDYTF. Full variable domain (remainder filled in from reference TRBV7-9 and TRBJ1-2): DTGVSQNPRHKITKRGQNVTFRCDPISEHNRLYWYRQTLGQGPEFLTYFQNEAQLEKSRLLSDRFSAERPKGSFSTLEIQRTEQGDSAMYLCASSLGTGTYNDYTFGSGTRLTVV.

CDR3 bases read: TGTGCCAGCAGTTCGATATCGGAGGGGAGTCAGCCC. Translation: CASSSISEGSQP. The full-length CDR3 reads as CASSSISEGSQPQHF. The chain has TRBV6-2 or TRBV6-3 and TRBJ1-5; D may be TRBD1 (5 bases). Coverage ceases 3 residues before the CDR3 finishes, and the germline J gene fills in the end. V dropped 4 bases and J dropped 6 bases, with 16 bases sitting between them. This CDR3 has 15 amino acids. Germline V gene sequence: CDR1 MNHEY, CDR2 SVGEGT.

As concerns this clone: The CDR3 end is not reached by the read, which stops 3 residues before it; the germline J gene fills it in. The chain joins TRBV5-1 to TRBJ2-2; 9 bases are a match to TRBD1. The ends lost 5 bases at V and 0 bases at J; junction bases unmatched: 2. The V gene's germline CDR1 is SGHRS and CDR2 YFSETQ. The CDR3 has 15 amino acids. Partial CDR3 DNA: TGCGCCAGCAGGGGGACAGGGACGAACACCGGGGAG. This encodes CASRGTGTNTGE. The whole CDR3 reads CASRGTGTNTGELFF.

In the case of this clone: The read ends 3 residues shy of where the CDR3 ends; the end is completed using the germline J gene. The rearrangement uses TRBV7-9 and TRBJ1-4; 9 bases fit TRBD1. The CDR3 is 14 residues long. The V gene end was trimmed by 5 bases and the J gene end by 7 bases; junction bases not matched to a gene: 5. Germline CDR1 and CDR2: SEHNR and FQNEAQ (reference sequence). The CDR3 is CASSPGQGSEKLFF. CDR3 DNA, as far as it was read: TGTGCCAGCAGCCCGGGACAGGGAAGTGAAAAA.

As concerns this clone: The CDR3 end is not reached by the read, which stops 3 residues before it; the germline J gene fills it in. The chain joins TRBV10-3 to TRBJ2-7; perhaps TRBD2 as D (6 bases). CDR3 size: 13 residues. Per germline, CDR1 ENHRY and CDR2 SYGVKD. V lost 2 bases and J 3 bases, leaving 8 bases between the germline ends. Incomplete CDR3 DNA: TGTGCCATCAGTGAGAGGGGAGGCTACGAG. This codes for CAISERGGYE. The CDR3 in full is CAISERGGYEQYF.

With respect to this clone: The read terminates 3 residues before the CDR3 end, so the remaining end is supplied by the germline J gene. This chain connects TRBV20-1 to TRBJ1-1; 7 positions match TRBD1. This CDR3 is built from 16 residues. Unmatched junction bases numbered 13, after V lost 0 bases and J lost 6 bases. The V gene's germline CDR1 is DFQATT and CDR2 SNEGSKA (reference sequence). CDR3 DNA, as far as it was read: TGCAGTGCTAGAGAGGGGGCAGTCCAGGGGGTGCCTGAA. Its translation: CSAREGAVQGVPE. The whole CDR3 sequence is CSAREGAVQGVPEAFF.

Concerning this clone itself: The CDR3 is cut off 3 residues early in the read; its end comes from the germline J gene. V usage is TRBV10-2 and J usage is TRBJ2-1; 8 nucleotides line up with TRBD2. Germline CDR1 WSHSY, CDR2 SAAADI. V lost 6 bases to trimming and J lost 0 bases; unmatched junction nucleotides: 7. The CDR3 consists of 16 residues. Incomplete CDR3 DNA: TGCGCCAGCAGGTCGGGACTAGGAAGCTCCTACAATGAG. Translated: CASRSGLGSSYNE. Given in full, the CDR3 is CASRSGLGSSYNEQFF.

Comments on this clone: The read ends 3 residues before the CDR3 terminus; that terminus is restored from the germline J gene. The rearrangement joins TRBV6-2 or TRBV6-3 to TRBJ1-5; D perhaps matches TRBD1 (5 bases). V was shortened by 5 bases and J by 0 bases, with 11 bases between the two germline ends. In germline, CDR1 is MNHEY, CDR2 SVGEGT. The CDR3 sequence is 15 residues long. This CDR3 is CASSPDINSNQPQHF. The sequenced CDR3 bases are TGTGCCAGCAGTCCGGACATAAATAGCAATCAGCCC.

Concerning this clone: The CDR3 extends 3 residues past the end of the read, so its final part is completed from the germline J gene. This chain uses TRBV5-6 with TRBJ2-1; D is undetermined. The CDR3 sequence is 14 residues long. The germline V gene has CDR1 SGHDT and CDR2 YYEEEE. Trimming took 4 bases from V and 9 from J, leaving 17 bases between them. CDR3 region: CASSPLLGRGEQFF. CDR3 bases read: TGTGCCAGCAGCCCACTACTTGGCCGTGGTGAG.

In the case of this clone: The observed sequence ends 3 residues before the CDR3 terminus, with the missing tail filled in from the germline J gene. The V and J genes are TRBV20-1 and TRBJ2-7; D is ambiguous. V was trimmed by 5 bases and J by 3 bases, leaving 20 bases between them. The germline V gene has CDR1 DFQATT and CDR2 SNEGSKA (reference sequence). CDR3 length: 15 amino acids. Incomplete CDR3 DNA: TGCAGTGCTCGTGGGCTCTCCCGGTCCGGCTACGAG. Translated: CSARGLSRSGYE. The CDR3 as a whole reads CSARGLSRSGYEQYF.

The CDR3 bases that were read are TGTGCCAGCAGTTTGGCAGGGTCGAACACCGGGGAG. Amino acids: CASSLAGSNTGE. The complete CDR3 sequence is CASSLAGSNTGELFF. J is TRBJ2-2 and V is TRBV28; D perhaps matches TRBD1 (5 bases). The read falls 3 residues short of the CDR3 end, and the missing part is taken from the germline J gene. The CDR3 spans 15 residues. Germline assignment: CDR1 MDHEN and CDR2 SYDVKM. Between the trimmed V and J ends, which lost 3 bases and 0 bases, there was a span of 8 bases. Full variable domain (missing parts from reference TRBV28 and TRBJ2-2): DVKVTQSSRYLVKRTGEKVFLECVQDMDHENMFWYRQDPGLGLRLIYFSYDVKMKEKGDIPEGYSVSREKKERFSLILESASTNQTSMYLCASSLAGSNTGELFFGEGSRLTVL.

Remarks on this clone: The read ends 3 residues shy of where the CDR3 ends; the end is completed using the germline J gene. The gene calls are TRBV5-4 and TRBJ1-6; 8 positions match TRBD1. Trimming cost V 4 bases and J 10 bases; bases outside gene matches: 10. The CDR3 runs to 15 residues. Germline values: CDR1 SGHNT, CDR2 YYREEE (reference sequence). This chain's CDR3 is CASSPSGTGGSPLHF. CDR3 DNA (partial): TGTGCCAGCAGCCCGTCCGGGACAGGTGGGTCACCC.

The CDR3 spells CASSPPRWVGSYEQYF. The CDR3 DNA, read in part, is TGTGCCAGCTCACCCCCGAGGTGGGTAGGGTCCTACGAG. This chain joins TRBV18 and TRBJ2-7; no clear D. The DNA ends 3 residues before the CDR3 does, and the rest of the CDR3 is filled in from the germline J gene. CDR3 length: 16 residues. Germline CDR1 reads KGHSH; CDR2 reads LQKENI. V gave up 3 bases and J gave up 1 base, with 16 bases separating them.

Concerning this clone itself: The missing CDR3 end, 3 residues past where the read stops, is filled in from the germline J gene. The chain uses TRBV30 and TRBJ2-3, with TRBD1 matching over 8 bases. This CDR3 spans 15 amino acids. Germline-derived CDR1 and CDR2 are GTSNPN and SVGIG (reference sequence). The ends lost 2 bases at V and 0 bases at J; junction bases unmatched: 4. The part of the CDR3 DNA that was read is TGTGCCTGGAGTCGGACAGGGACTAGCACAGATACG. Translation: CAWSRTGTSTDT. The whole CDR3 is CAWSRTGTSTDTQYF. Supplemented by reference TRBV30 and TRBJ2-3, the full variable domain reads SQTIHQWPATLVQPVGSPLSLECTVEGTSNPNLYWYRQAAGRGLQLLFYSVGIGQISSEVPQNLSASRPQDRQFILSSKKLLLSDSGFYLCAWSRTGTSTDTQYFGPGTRLTVL.

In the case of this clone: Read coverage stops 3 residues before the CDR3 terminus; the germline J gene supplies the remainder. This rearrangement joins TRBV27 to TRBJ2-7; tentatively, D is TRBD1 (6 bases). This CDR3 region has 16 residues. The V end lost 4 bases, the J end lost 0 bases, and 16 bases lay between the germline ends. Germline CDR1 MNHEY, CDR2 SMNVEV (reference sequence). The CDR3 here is CASSSPGTRRSYEQYF. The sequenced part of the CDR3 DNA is TGTGCCAGCAGTTCCCCCGGGACAAGACGCTCCTACGAG.

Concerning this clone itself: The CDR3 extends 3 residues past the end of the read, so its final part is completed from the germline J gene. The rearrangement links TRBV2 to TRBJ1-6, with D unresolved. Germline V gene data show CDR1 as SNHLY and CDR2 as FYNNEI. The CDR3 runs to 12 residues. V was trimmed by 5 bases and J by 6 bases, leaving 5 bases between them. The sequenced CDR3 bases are TGTGCCAGCAGTACAGCTAATTCACCC. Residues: CASSTANSP. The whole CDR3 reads CASSTANSPLHF. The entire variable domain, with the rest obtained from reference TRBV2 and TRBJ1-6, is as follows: EPEVTQTPSHQVTQMGQEVILRCVPISNHLYFYWYRQILGQKVEFLVSFYNNEISEKSEIFDDQFSVERPDGSNFTLKIRSTKLEDSAMYFCASSTANSPLHFGNGTRLTVT.

The DNA read from the CDR3 is TGTGCCAGCAGCGTCCGACAGGGACCAGATACG. This translates into CASSVRQGPDT. The entire CDR3 sequence reads CASSVRQGPDTQYF. V and J are TRBV9 and TRBJ2-3, with 7 positions matching TRBD1. The read comes to an end 3 residues before the CDR3 does, leaving the germline J gene to fill in the end. This CDR3 is 14 amino acids long. Germline CDR1 SGDLS, CDR2 YYNGEE. With 2 bases clipped from V and 4 bases from J, the junction kept 4 bases outside the gene matches.

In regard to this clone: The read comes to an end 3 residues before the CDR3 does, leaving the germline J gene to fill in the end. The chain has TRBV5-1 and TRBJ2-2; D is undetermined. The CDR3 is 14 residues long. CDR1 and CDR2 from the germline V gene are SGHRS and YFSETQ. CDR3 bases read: TGCGCCAGCAGCTCCTTAGCAACTAATGAAAAG. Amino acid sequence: CASSSLATNEK. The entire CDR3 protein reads CASSSLATNEKLFF.